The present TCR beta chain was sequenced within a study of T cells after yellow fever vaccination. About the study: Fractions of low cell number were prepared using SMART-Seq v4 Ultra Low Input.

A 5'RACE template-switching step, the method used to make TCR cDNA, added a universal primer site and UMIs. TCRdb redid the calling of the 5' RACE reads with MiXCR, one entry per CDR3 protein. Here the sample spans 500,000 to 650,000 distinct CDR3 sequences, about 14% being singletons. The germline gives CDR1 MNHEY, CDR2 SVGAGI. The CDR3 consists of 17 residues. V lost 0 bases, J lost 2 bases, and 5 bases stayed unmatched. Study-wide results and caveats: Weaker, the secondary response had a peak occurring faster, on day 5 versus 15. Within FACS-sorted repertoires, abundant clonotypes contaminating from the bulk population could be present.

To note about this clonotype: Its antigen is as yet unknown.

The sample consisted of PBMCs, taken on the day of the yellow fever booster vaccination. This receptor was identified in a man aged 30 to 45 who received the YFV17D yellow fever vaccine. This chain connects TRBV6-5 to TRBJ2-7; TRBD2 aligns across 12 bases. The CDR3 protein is CASSYSTSGRYAYEQYF. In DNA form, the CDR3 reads TGTGCCAGCAGTTACTCGACTAGCGGGAGATATGCCTACGAGCAGTACTTC.